Reported below is one TCR beta chain. As yet, its antigen is unknown. Primed by a sample-barcoded 5' primer and a J-beta primer mix, a second PCR proceeded for 7 to 11 cycles. One entry per CDR3 protein, called by TCRdb with MiXCR from the 5' RACE reads. The sample has around 280,000 distinct CDR3 sequences; around 29% are singletons. The sample is drawn from a study of blood T cells in healthy people across ages. Study results and limitations: While age rose, TCR beta diversity per million T cells dropped in a roughly linear way.

Per sample, at least 6 micrograms of total RNA were extracted. The CDR3 length is 14 residues. The V end was cut by 0 bases, the J end by 5 bases, with 10 bases between. CDR1 and CDR2 (germline): LNHNV, YYDKDF (reference sequence). The TCR comes from a woman aged 70 to 79 in good health. Sequencing used blood. This chain links TRBV15 with TRBJ2-5; tentatively, D is TRBD1 (6 bases). The CDR3, as DNA: TGTGCCACCAGCAGAGACAGGGGTGTGGAGACCCAGTACTTC. This sequence encodes CATSRDRGVETQYF.